This T cell receptor (beta chain) was captured by sequencing in a study of T-cell memory formation after mild COVID-19. Across the study: Most TCR clusters belonged to a single donor. General study findings and limits: Clones which contracted sat mainly in CM and EM if CD4+, and in EMRA if CD8+.

Trimming stripped 4 bases from V and 3 bases from J, with 14 bases between. The CDR3 totals 14 residues. The V gene's germline CDR1 is SGHRS and CDR2 YFSETQ. This clonotype was seen just once. No antigen is known for it. Constant-segment-primed 5'RACE gave TCR alpha and TCR beta cDNA libraries with sample barcodes and UMIs. TCRdb re-derived calls from the 5' RACE reads in MiXCR, one entry per CDR3 protein. The sample carries 180,000 or so distinct CDR3 sequences, 16% recorded once. The sequence came from an adult woman who had mild COVID-19 (a few samples of this study predate the infection). Cell type and time point are not known. The chain is built from TRBV5-1 and TRBJ2-7; either TRBD1 or TRBD2 may supply D (6 bases each). The sample comprised PBMCs or a T cell subset sorted from them (not recorded which). The CDR3 sequence is CASSPGGGDYEQYF. In DNA form, the CDR3 reads TGCGCCAGCAGCCCTGGGGGCGGGGACTACGAGCAGTACTTC.